This record concerns one TCR beta chain sequence. Measured with immunoSEQ multiplex PCR; TCRdb has only the in-frame clones, and not every one. This sample has around 280,000 clones, with 75% to 90% found just once. The data are from a study of blood T cell repertoires in COVID-19. The junction had 2 bases not matched to a gene; V was cut back by 4 bases and J by 2 bases. The CDR3 is 14 amino acids. Germline V gives CDR1 LGHNA, CDR2 YNFKEQ. Sequencing used peripheral blood. The chain uses TRBV4-2 and TRBJ1-5; TRBD1 matches 7 bases. This clonotype originated in a woman between 45 and 60 years old who had recovered from COVID-19. CDR3 nucleotide sequence: TGTGCCAGCAGCCGCACAGGGGGCAATCAGCCCCAGCATTTT. Translated: CASSRTGGNQPQHF.